The 24 T cell receptor beta chains given below trace back to one sample, sequenced in a study of blood T cell repertoires in COVID-19. Some clones are missing from TCRdb's copy, which holds only in-frame ones; the method was immunoSEQ multiplex PCR. The sample lists 150,000 to 160,000 clones, approximately 86% occurring once. The sequenced sample was peripheral blood. The receptors originated from a man aged 60 to 75 with COVID-19, enrolled during active disease.

The rearrangement uses TRBV7-3 and TRBJ2-1, with 7 bases fitting TRBD2. The J segment lost 6 bases and the V segment lost 5 bases, leaving 13 bases of the junction unmatched. This CDR3 region has 16 residues. Germline CDR1 SGHTA, CDR2 FQGTGA. The CDR3 loop is CASSPLSSGETNEQFF. The CDR3 nucleotides are TGTGCCAGCAGCCCACTATCCAGCGGGGAGACCAATGAGCAGTTCTTC.

This chain uses TRBV7-2 with TRBJ2-7; TRBD2 might be the D (6 bases). V shed 4 bases and J shed 4 bases, with 17 bases lying between them. Germline CDR1 SGHTA, CDR2 FQGNSA. This CDR3 is built from 15 residues. This CDR3 is CASSSPGGVGYEQYF. In DNA form, the CDR3 reads TGTGCCAGCAGCTCCCCCGGAGGGGTAGGGTACGAGCAGTACTTC. Filled out from reference TRBV7-2 and TRBJ2-7, the complete variable domain reads GAGVSQSPSNKVTEKGKDVELRCDPISGHTALYWYRQSLGQGLEFLIYFQGNSAPDKSGLPSDRFSAERTGGSVSTLTIQRTQQEDSAVYLCASSSPGGVGYEQYFGPGTRLTVT.

This chain joins TRBV14 and TRBJ1-1; 7 positions agree with TRBD1. CDR3 length: 17 residues. Trimming took 1 base from V and 0 from J; bases not matched to a gene: 8. CDR1 SGHDN and CDR2 FVKESK come from the germline V gene. DNA for the CDR3: TGTGCCAGCAGCCAAGTATTGACAGGGAGCATGAACACTGAAGCTTTCTTT. Translation: CASSQVLTGSMNTEAFF.

The chain joins TRBV5-1 to TRBJ1-1, with no clear D. V lost 0 bases to trimming and J lost 1 base, with 7 bases between them. The CDR3 consists of 14 residues. Germline CDR1 SGHRS, CDR2 YFSETQ. DNA for the CDR3: TGCGCCAGCAGCTTGGGGCACCCGAACACTGAAGCTTTCTTT. It specifies CASSLGHPNTEAFF. Together with reference TRBV5-1 and TRBJ1-1, the CDR3 gives the full variable domain: KAGVTQTPRYLIKTRGQQVTLSCSPISGHRSVSWYQQTPGQGLQFLFEYFSETQRNKGNFPGRFSGRQFSNSRSEMNVSTLELGDSALYLCASSLGHPNTEAFFGQGTRLTVV.

The V and J genes are TRBV5-4 and TRBJ2-3; 10 nucleotides line up with TRBD2. Trimming removed 0 bases from V and 2 bases from J; junction bases left unmatched: 9. Germline values: CDR1 SGHNT, CDR2 YYREEE (reference sequence). This CDR3 is built from 18 residues. The CDR3 nucleotides are TGTGCCAGCAGCTTGGACGGGAGACTAGCGGGCCACACAGATACGCAGTATTTT. It codes for CASSLDGRLAGHTDTQYF.

This clone was detected only once. This chain connects TRBV19 to TRBJ1-1; 8 bases match TRBD1. The J segment lost 1 base and the V segment lost 7 bases, leaving 8 bases of the junction unmatched. Germline CDR1 is LNHDA and CDR2 is SQIVND (reference sequence). This CDR3 region has 15 residues. The CDR3 is CASIRTGNQNTEAFF. The CDR3 nucleotides are TGTGCCAGTATAAGGACAGGGAACCAGAACACTGAAGCTTTCTTT.

The chain joins TRBV30 to TRBJ1-5, with D hard to call. CDR1 is GTSNPN, CDR2 SVGIG, per germline (reference sequence). This CDR3 has 13 residues. The V end was cut by 5 bases, the J end by 6 bases, with 14 bases between. CDR3 in amino acids: CAWGDRGRQPQHF. The CDR3 nucleotides are TGTGCCTGGGGAGACCGAGGGCGTCAGCCCCAGCATTTT.

The chain carries TRBV11-3 and TRBJ1-4, with D possibly matching TRBD1 (5 bases). CDR3 size: 16 residues. Germline lookup yields CDR1 SGHNT and CDR2 YENEEA. The V end lost 1 base, the J end lost 8 bases, and 17 bases lay between the germline ends. CDR3 protein: CASSLVLGPGQEKLFF. CDR3 sequence (DNA): TGTGCCAGCAGCTTAGTTCTGGGGCCAGGGCAGGAAAAACTGTTTTTT.

CDR3 in DNA: TGTGCCTGCAGACCGGACAGGAACCTGAACACTGAAGCTTTCTTT. This gives the protein CACRPDRNLNTEAFF. J is TRBJ1-1 and V is TRBV19, with 7 bases identical to TRBD1. The V segment lost 11 bases and the J segment 0 bases; nucleotides outside the gene matches: 12. The CDR3 has 15 residues. Per germline, CDR1 LNHDA and CDR2 SQIVND (reference sequence).

The CDR3 region is CASSFPRGDEQYF. CDR3 nucleotide sequence: TGTGCCAGCAGCTTCCCCCGCGGCGACGAGCAGTACTTC. The chain has TRBV7-9 and TRBJ2-7; D remains ambiguous. V was pared by 3 bases and J by 5 bases, with 11 bases between. From germline, CDR1 is SEHNR and CDR2 FQNEAQ (reference sequence). This CDR3 is built from 13 residues.

This rearrangement joins TRBV14 to TRBJ2-5; D remains unclear. This CDR3 spans 15 amino acids. V was trimmed by 4 bases and J by 5 bases, leaving 17 bases between them. Per the germline V gene, CDR1 is SGHDN and CDR2 is FVKESK. CDR3 sequence: CASSRDDTPWETQYF. CDR3 nucleotide sequence: TGTGCCAGCAGCCGAGACGACACTCCTTGGGAGACCCAGTACTTC.

The chain carries TRBV9 and TRBJ1-6; the D gene is possibly TRBD1 (5 bases). CDR1 and CDR2 from the germline V gene are SGDLS and YYNGEE. The germline V and J ends were trimmed by 3 bases and 7 bases, with 14 bases remaining between them. The CDR3 consists of 15 residues. CDR3 sequence reads: CASSARGGGNSPLHF. The CDR3 DNA follows: TGTGCCAGCAGCGCTCGGGGGGGAGGGAATTCACCCCTCCACTTT.

The chain joins TRBV9 to TRBJ1-2, with TRBD1 as a possible D gene (5 bases). The V and J ends lost 1 base and 5 bases respectively, with 9 bases between them. The CDR3 loop spans 13 amino acids. Germline V gene sequence: CDR1 SGDLS, CDR2 YYNGEE. The CDR3 loop reads CASSVQGTYGYTF. In DNA, the CDR3 is TGTGCCAGCAGCGTACAGGGAACTTATGGCTACACCTTC. The entire variable domain, with the rest obtained from reference TRBV9 and TRBJ1-2, is as follows: DSGVTQTPKHLITATGQRVTLRCSPRSGDLSVYWYQQSLDQGLQFLIQYYNGEERAKGNILERFSAQQFPDLHSELNLSSLELGDSALYFCASSVQGTYGYTFGSGTRLTVV.

This chain joins TRBV20-1 and TRBJ2-3; a possible D gene is TRBD2 (5 bases). Germline CDR1 is DFQATT and CDR2 is SNEGSKA (reference sequence). The length of the CDR3 is 14 residues. Between the trimmed V and J ends, which lost 3 bases and 0 bases, there was a span of 10 bases. The CDR3 DNA reads TGCAGTGCTAGTCTTGAGGGCAGCACAGATACGCAGTATTTT. It specifies CSASLEGSTDTQYF.

The genes are TRBV7-8 and TRBJ1-4; a weak D match, TRBD1 (5 bases). The germline gives CDR1 SGHVS, CDR2 FQNEAQ. The germline V and J ends were trimmed by 4 bases and 3 bases, with 15 bases remaining between them. CDR3 length equals 16 residues. CDR3 sequence: CASSSRQSRSNEKLFF. CDR3 sequence (DNA): TGTGCCAGCAGCTCTCGACAGAGCAGGTCTAATGAAAAACTGTTTTTT.

The genes are TRBV7-3 and TRBJ2-6; TRBD1 is a possible D gene (5 bases). From germline, CDR1 is SGHTA and CDR2 FQGTGA. The CDR3 contains 15 residues. V shed 5 bases and J shed 0 bases, with 8 bases lying between them. CDR3: CASSVQVSGANVLTF. The CDR3 DNA reads TGTGCCAGCAGCGTACAGGTCTCTGGGGCCAACGTCCTGACTTTC.

This clone was detected only once. This chain connects TRBV7-2 to TRBJ2-1; 8 nucleotides align to TRBD2. CDR1 is SGHTA and CDR2 is FQGNSA in the germline V gene. This CDR3 is built from 17 residues. V shed 5 bases, J shed 3 bases, and the junction held 12 bases outside the gene matches. CDR3 DNA sequence: TGTGCCAGCAGCATGGTCCCTGGGGCGGGAGGCTACAATGAGCAGTTCTTC. Protein sequence: CASSMVPGAGGYNEQFF.

V and J are TRBV19 and TRBJ2-3; 10 nucleotides align to TRBD2. The CDR3 spans 14 residues. V trimming: 11 bases; J trimming: 2 bases; junction bases outside the gene matches: 7. Germline V CDR1 and CDR2: LNHDA, SQIVND (reference sequence). The CDR3 is CACALAGNTDTQYF. The DNA of the CDR3 is TGTGCCTGCGCACTAGCGGGGAACACAGATACGCAGTATTTT.

The rearrangement joins TRBV5-6 to TRBJ1-2; D is unclear. V lost 2 bases, J lost 4 bases, and 12 bases lay in between. The CDR3 loop spans 14 amino acids. Germline-derived CDR1 and CDR2 are SGHDT and YYEEEE. The CDR3: CASSLRGYGYGYTF. CDR3 nucleotide sequence: TGTGCCAGCAGCTTACGGGGTTATGGCTATGGCTACACCTTC.

The CDR3 DNA follows: TGTGCCAGCAGCTTAGATCCCCAGGGCAGGGGCCCTGGCTACACCTTC. Its protein is CASSLDPQGRGPGYTF. This chain connects TRBV11-2 to TRBJ1-2, with D perhaps TRBD1 (6 bases). This CDR3 contains 16 residues. The germline V gene has CDR1 SGHAT and CDR2 FQNNGV. Between the trimmed V and J ends, which lost 0 bases and 7 bases, there was a span of 18 bases.

The chain's CDR3 is CASGHRQGARTEAFF. CDR3 DNA: TGTGCTAGTGGCCACCGACAGGGGGCAAGGACTGAAGCTTTCTTT. The chain is built from TRBV12-5 and TRBJ1-1; TRBD1 aligns across 10 bases. This CDR3 region has 15 residues. The germline CDR1 and CDR2 sequences are LGHNT and FRNRAP. J gave up 5 bases and V 6 bases, and 9 bases lay outside the gene matches.

The chain recombines TRBV2 with TRBJ1-6, with a weak D call TRBD1 (5 bases). The CDR3 sequence is 13 residues long. The V gene lost 11 bases and the J gene lost 7 bases, with 15 bases spanning the gap. Germline CDR1 and CDR2: SNHLY and FYNNEI. CDR3 loop: CAGRGIGNSPLHF. The CDR3 coding sequence is TGTGCCGGCCGGGGGATCGGAAATTCACCCCTCCACTTT.

The V call is TRBV11-2, the J call TRBJ1-5, with D tentatively TRBD1 (5 bases). CDR1 is SGHAT, CDR2 FQNNGV, per germline. This CDR3 is 13 amino acids long. V was cut by 2 bases and J by 8 bases, with 10 bases left in between. DNA of the CDR3: TGTGCCAGCAGCTTACAGGGAGGGGAGCCCCAGCATTTT. Translation: CASSLQGGEPQHF. Using reference TRBV11-2 and TRBJ1-5 for the parts outside the CDR3, the full variable domain is EAGVAQSPRYKIIEKRQSVAFWCNPISGHATLYWYQQILGQGPKLLIQFQNNGVVDDSQLPKDRFSAERLKGVDSTLKIQPAKLEDSAVYLCASSLQGGEPQHFGDGTRLSIL.

The gene calls are TRBV9 and TRBJ2-3; D not certain. CDR1 is SGDLS and CDR2 is YYNGEE in the germline V gene. CDR3 length: 13 amino acids. The V and J ends lost 0 bases and 2 bases respectively, with 4 bases between them. The CDR3 is CASSVAPTDTQYF. The CDR3 DNA sequence: TGTGCCAGCAGCGTAGCTCCCACAGATACGCAGTATTTT.